This entry lists 3 T cell receptor beta chains sequenced from one sample in a study of cytomegalovirus exposure and HLA in healthy donors. The PCR contained 60 Vbeta and 13 Jbeta primers. Profiled with immunoSEQ multiplex PCR; TCRdb holds only in-frame clones, not every one. The sample consists of about 180,000 clones, under 85% of them appearing once. The sample taken for sequencing was PBMCs. The receptors were gathered from a male donor in good health and CMV-seronegative.

This clone has only a few counts. The CDR3 sequence is CASSITLSSYNEQFF. The CDR3, as DNA: TGTGCCAGCAGCATAACCCTCTCCAGTTACAATGAGCAGTTCTTC. The chain employs TRBV27 and TRBJ2-1; D call uncertain. V was cut by 6 bases and J by 4 bases, with 16 bases left in between. CDR3 size: 15 residues. Germline V CDR1 and CDR2: MNHEY, SMNVEV (reference sequence).

The rearrangement uses TRBV30 and TRBJ2-4; 8 bases match TRBD2. Trimming removed 2 bases from V and 15 bases from J; junction bases left unmatched: 9. The CDR3 extends over 12 amino acids. Germline CDR1 is GTSNPN and CDR2 is SVGIG (reference sequence). CDR3 sequence: CAWSSGLGGGYF. The CDR3 DNA is TGTGCCTGGAGTTCGGGACTAGGGGGGGGGTACTTC.

This rearrangement joins TRBV28 to TRBJ2-7; 8 bases map to TRBD2. Germline V gives CDR1 MDHEN, CDR2 SYDVKM. After removal of 7 bases from V and 2 bases from J, the junction contained 13 bases not matched to a gene. The CDR3 is made up of 16 amino acids. The CDR3 protein is CASTPREGSNPYEQYF. The CDR3 coding sequence is TGTGCCAGCACCCCTCGGGAGGGATCTAATCCCTACGAGCAGTACTTC.